The next 19 T cell receptor beta chains were all read from a single sample in a study of blood T cell repertoires in COVID-19. Profiled with immunoSEQ multiplex PCR; TCRdb holds only in-frame clones, not every one. The sample shows hundreds of thousands of clones, around 90% of them seen only once. Material: PBMCs or T cells enriched from blood (not recorded which). The receptors derive from a middle-aged woman with acute COVID-19.

This chain connects TRBV11-3 to TRBJ1-4, with 8 bases fitting TRBD1. The CDR3 spans 15 residues. Trimming removed 6 bases from V and 11 bases from J; junction bases left unmatched: 14. Germline V lookup: CDR1 SGHNT, CDR2 YENEEA. The CDR3 nucleotides read TGTGCCAGCAGACAGGACAGGGCGGTTCCGGGGAAACTGTTTTTT. This encodes CASRQDRAVPGKLFF.

The chain recombines TRBV3-1 (or the pseudogene TRBV3-2) with TRBJ2-1; D is uncertain. This CDR3 spans 14 amino acids. Trimming stripped 4 bases from V and 9 bases from J, with 16 bases between. CDR1 and CDR2 (germline): LGHDT, YNNKEL (reference sequence). CDR3 sequence: CASSPLWSGGEQFF. CDR3 sequence (DNA): TGTGCCAGCAGCCCACTTTGGTCAGGTGGTGAGCAGTTCTTC.

The chain uses TRBV3-1 (or the pseudogene TRBV3-2) and TRBJ1-6; D not certain. V lost 6 bases, J lost 8 bases, and 23 bases lay in between. CDR1 is LGHDT, CDR2 YNNKEL, per germline (reference sequence). The CDR3 totals 17 residues. In nucleotides, the CDR3 is TGTGCCAGCAGTCGGCTTCGTGGAGCAGTCAATCATTCACCCCTCCACTTT. This sequence encodes CASSRLRGAVNHSPLHF.

This chain links TRBV28 with TRBJ1-2, with a tentative D call TRBD1 (6 bases). With 10 bases removed from V and 4 bases from J, the gap between germline ends came to 19 bases. The CDR3 loop spans 14 amino acids. The V gene's germline CDR1 is MDHEN and CDR2 SYDVKM. This chain's CDR3 is CANSIGGYSYGYTF. The CDR3 nucleotides read TGTGCCAACTCCATAGGGGGTTATAGCTATGGCTACACCTTC.

The CDR3: CASSQYTGAYNEQFF. CDR3 DNA: TGTGCCAGCAGCCAATATACGGGTGCCTACAATGAGCAGTTCTTC. This sequence joins TRBV14 and TRBJ2-1; D is ambiguous. CDR3 length: 15 amino acids. Trimming took off 2 bases at V and 2 bases at J, with 10 bases between the two ends. CDR1 and CDR2 (germline): SGHDN, FVKESK.

This clone was detected only once. The rearrangement uses TRBV19 and TRBJ2-1, with a possible D match to TRBD2 (7 bases). The CDR3 totals 15 residues. Germline V CDR1 and CDR2: LNHDA, SQIVND (reference sequence). V was cut by 5 bases and J by 5 bases, with 16 bases left in between. This CDR3 reads CASSVAWGGHNEQFF. In nucleotides, the CDR3 is TGTGCCAGTAGTGTGGCGTGGGGGGGCCACAATGAGCAGTTCTTC.

This clone was recorded only once. This chain connects TRBV27 to TRBJ1-6; D might be TRBD1 (5 bases). Between the trimmed V and J ends, which lost 5 bases and 3 bases, there was a span of 17 bases. The CDR3 sequence is 17 residues long. The germline CDR1 and CDR2 sequences are MNHEY and SMNVEV (reference sequence). DNA of the CDR3: TGTGCCAGCAGTCCAATCCGACAGACACGCTATAATTCACCCCTCCACTTT. This translates into CASSPIRQTRYNSPLHF.

This chain links TRBV5-1 with TRBJ1-2; D might be TRBD1 (5 bases). The germline gives CDR1 SGHRS, CDR2 YFSETQ. V lost 4 bases and J lost 2, with 18 bases in between. The CDR3 is 16 residues long. CDR3 sequence: CASSQEPTATNYGYTF. The CDR3 DNA reads as TGCGCCAGCAGCCAGGAACCGACAGCCACGAACTATGGCTACACCTTC.

In DNA form, the CDR3 reads TGTGCCAGCAGTGCCAACAGGTTCAATGGCTACACCTTC. This gives the protein CASSANRFNGYTF. The chain combines TRBV27 with TRBJ1-2, with D maybe TRBD1 (5 bases). Trimming removed 5 bases at V and 6 bases at J, with 13 bases between. Germline V gives CDR1 MNHEY, CDR2 SMNVEV (reference sequence). The CDR3 length is 13 residues.

The chain joins TRBV19 to TRBJ1-5; TRBD1 agrees at 8 bases. The CDR3 extends over 14 amino acids. The V and J ends lost 5 bases and 2 bases, in that order; junction bases with no gene match: 2. CDR1 is LNHDA, CDR2 SQIVND, per germline (reference sequence). As DNA, the CDR3 is TGTGCCAGTAGTGGACAGGGAGGCAATCAGCCCCAGCATTTT. It encodes CASSGQGGNQPQHF.

This rearrangement joins TRBV30 to TRBJ1-3, with a possible D match to TRBD1 (5 bases). V lost 3 bases to trimming and J lost 3 bases, with 15 bases between them. The CDR3 covers 15 residues. CDR1 and CDR2 from the germline V gene are GTSNPN and SVGIG (reference sequence). The DNA of the CDR3 is TGTGCCTGGAGACGGACAAACTTAATTGGAAACACCATATATTTT. It yields the protein CAWRRTNLIGNTIYF.

There are a few counts of this clone. The rearrangement joins TRBV7-9 to TRBJ1-2, with a possible D match to TRBD1 (6 bases). The germline gives CDR1 SEHNR, CDR2 FQNEAQ (reference sequence). The CDR3 has 14 residues. The V and J ends lost 3 bases and 4 bases respectively, with 12 bases between them. CDR3 region: CASSLQGSPYGYTF. The DNA of the CDR3 is TGTGCCAGCAGCTTGCAGGGGAGCCCCTATGGCTACACCTTC.

This clone has a handful of counts. This rearrangement joins TRBV14 to TRBJ1-4, with 9 bases fitting TRBD1. Germline CDR1 SGHDN, CDR2 FVKESK. The V and J ends lost 4 bases and 0 bases, in that order; junction bases with no gene match: 6. The CDR3 contains 17 residues. This CDR3 is CASSRDRAGATNEKLFF. In DNA, the CDR3 is TGTGCCAGCAGCCGGGACAGGGCGGGAGCAACTAATGAAAAACTGTTTTTT.

A note on this clone: Other DNA sequences within the sample encode an identical CDR3. The V and J genes are TRBV18 and TRBJ1-4; TRBD1 matches at 7 bases. The CDR3 is 14 residues long. Germline CDR1 reads KGHSH; CDR2 reads LQKENI. Trimming at V came to 6 bases and at J to 3 bases, leaving 4 bases not matched to a gene. The CDR3 loop reads CASSRQGANEKLFF. The DNA for the CDR3 is TGTGCCAGCTCCCGACAGGGCGCTAATGAAAAACTGTTTTTT.

This chain links TRBV20-1 with TRBJ1-1; 7 bases agree with TRBD1. J lost 7 bases, V lost 6 bases, and 5 bases had no gene match. Germline loops: CDR1 DFQATT, CDR2 SNEGSKA (reference sequence). The CDR3 loop spans 11 amino acids. The CDR3 DNA reads TGCAGTGCCCCGGGACAGCTTGAAGCTTTCTTT. The encoded protein is CSAPGQLEAFF.

This clone was recorded only once. For the CDR3, the DNA is TGTGCCAGTAGTATAGTTGGCACGTCTAACTATGGCTACACCTTC. Residues: CASSIVGTSNYGYTF. The chain carries TRBV19 and TRBJ1-2; no firm D call. The length of the CDR3 is 15 residues. V was trimmed by 1 base and J by 0 bases, leaving 9 bases between them. Germline V gives CDR1 LNHDA, CDR2 SQIVND (reference sequence).

The chain is built from TRBV29-1 and TRBJ2-5; 10 bases are a match to TRBD1. The junction had 10 bases not matched to a gene; V was cut back by 7 bases and J by 5 bases. The CDR3 sequence is 14 residues long. Germline V gene sequence: CDR1 SQVTM, CDR2 ANQGSEA. The CDR3 reads CSGEDRGKAETQYF. DNA for the CDR3: TGCAGCGGAGAGGACAGGGGGAAGGCTGAGACCCAGTACTTC.

In this sample, this clone turned up a few times. This chain uses TRBV4-1 with TRBJ1-4; TRBD1 agrees at 10 bases. Germline CDR1 and CDR2: MGHRA and YSYEKL. This CDR3 is built from 16 residues. The junction had 6 bases not matched to a gene; V was cut back by 1 base and J by 7 bases. Written as DNA, the CDR3 is TGCGCCAGCAGCCAAGTGGGACAGGGGATGACTGAAAAACTGTTTTTT. Protein product: CASSQVGQGMTEKLFF.

The chain recombines TRBV5-1 with TRBJ2-5, with 8 nucleotides matching TRBD2. Germline V gene lookup returns CDR1 SGHRS and CDR2 YFSETQ. J was trimmed by 5 bases and V by 0 bases; bases with no gene match: 9. The CDR3 has 16 amino acids. Here the CDR3 DNA reads TGCGCCAGCAGCTTGGCCGGCGGACTAGCCATGGAGACCCAGTACTTC. This encodes CASSLAGGLAMETQYF.